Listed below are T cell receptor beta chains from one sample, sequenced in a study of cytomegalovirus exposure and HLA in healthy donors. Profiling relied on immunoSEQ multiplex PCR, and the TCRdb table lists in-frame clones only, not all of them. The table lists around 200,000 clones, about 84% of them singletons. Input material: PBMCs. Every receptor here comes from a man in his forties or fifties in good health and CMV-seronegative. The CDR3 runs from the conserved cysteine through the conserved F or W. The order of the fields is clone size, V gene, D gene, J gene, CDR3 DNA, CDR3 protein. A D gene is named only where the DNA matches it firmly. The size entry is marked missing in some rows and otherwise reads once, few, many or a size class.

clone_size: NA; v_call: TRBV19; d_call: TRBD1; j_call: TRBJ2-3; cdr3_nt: TGTGCCAGTAGTATCACGGGACAGGGTCCAGATACGCAGTATTTT; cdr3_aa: CASSITGQGPDTQYF
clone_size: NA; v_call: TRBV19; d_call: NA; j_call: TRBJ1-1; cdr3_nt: TGTGCCAGTAGTTTACAGGGATACACTGAAGCTTTCTTT; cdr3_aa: CASSLQGYTEAFF
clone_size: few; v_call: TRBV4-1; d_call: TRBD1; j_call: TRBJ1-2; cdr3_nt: TGCGCCAGCAGCCAAGATCCGACAGGGGGCACGTTGAGTGGCTACACCTTC; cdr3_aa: CASSQDPTGGTLSGYTF
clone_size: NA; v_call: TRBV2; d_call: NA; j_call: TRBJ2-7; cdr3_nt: TGTGCCAGCAGAACACACAGTCGCCGGGGCGAGCAGTACTTC; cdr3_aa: CASRTHSRRGEQYF
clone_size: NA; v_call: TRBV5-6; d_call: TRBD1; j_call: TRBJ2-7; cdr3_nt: TGTGCCAGCAGCTCCCCCCCCCAGGGGGCCTACGAGCAGTACTTC; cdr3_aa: CASSSPPQGAYEQYF
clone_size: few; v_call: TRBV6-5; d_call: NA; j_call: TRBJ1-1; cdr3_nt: TGTGCCAGCAGTTACTCGTGGGCAGCCGAGAACACTGAAGCTTTCTTT; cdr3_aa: CASSYSWAAENTEAFF
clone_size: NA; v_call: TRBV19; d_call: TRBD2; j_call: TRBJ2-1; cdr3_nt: TGTGCCAGTAGTCCGACCGGGGGGGACAATGAGCAGTTCTTC; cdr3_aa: CASSPTGGDNEQFF
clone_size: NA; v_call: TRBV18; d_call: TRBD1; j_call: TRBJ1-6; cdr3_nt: TGTGCCAGCTCAGAATCCGGGACAGCTTCACCCCTCCACTTT; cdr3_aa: CASSESGTASPLHF
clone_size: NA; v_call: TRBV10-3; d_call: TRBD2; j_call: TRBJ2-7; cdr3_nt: TGTGCCATCATGGCTAGCGGGGGTTACGAGCAGTACTTC; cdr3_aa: CAIMASGGYEQYF
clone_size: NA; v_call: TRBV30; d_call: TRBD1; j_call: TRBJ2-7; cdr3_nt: TGTGCCTTTCGGCCGGTGGGGACAGGGAGCCCCTACGAGCAGTACTTC; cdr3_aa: CAFRPVGTGSPYEQYF
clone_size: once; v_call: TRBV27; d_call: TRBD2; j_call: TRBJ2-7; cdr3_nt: TGTGCCAGCAGTCCCCTAGCGGGGGAAGTCTACGAGCAGTACTTC; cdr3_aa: CASSPLAGEVYEQYF
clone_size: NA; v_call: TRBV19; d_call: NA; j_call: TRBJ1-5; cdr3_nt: TGTGCCAGTAGTCTTACAGGCCGCAGCAATCAGCCCCAGCATTTT; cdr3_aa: CASSLTGRSNQPQHF
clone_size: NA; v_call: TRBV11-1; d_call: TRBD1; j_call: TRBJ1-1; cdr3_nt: TGTGCCAGCAGCTTGGCCGGACAGGCGAACACTGAAGCTTTCTTT; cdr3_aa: CASSLAGQANTEAFF
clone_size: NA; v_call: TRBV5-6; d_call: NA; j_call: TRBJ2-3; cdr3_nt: TGTGCCAGCAGCTTGGGGCAGAAGAGGACAGATACGCAGTATTTT; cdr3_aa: CASSLGQKRTDTQYF
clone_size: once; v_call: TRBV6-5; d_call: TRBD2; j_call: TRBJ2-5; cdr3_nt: TGTGCCAGCAGCGTACGTCGGGGGGGCCAGGAGACCCAGTACTTC; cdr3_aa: CASSVRRGGQETQYF
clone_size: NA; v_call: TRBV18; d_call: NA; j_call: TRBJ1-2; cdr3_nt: TGTGCCAGCTCACCTTCCAGGGTGGAAGGCTACACCTTC; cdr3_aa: CASSPSRVEGYTF
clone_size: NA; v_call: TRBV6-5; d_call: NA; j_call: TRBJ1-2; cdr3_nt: TGTGCCAGCAGTTACCGTATTGACAGAAACTATGGCTACACCTTC; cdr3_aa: CASSYRIDRNYGYTF
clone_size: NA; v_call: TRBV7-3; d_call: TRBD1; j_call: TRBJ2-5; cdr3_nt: TGTGCCAGCAGCCCCGGGACAGGGAAAGAGACCCAGTACTTC; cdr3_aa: CASSPGTGKETQYF
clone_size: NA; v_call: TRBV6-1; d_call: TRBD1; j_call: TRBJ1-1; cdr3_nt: TGTGCCAGCATCGGACAGGGGTTGACTGAAGCTTTCTTT; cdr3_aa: CASIGQGLTEAFF
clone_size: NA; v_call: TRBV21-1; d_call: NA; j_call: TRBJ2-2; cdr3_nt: TGTGCCAGCAGCAAAGAGGAGGACAACACCGGGGAGCTGTTTTTT; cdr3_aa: CASSKEEDNTGELFF
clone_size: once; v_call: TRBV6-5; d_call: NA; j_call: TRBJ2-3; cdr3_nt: TGTGCCAGCAGTTACAGTGGAGGTTACACAGATACGCAGTATTTT; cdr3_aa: CASSYSGGYTDTQYF
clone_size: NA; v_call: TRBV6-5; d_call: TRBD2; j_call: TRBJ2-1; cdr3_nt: TGTGCCAGCAGTTACCAGCGGGACCGACCTTTTCATGAGCAGTTCTTC; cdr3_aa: CASSYQRDRPFHEQFF
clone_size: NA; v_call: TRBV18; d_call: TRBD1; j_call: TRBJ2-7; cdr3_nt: TGTGCCAGCTCCCCCTACACAGAGACAGGGAATTTCTACGAGCAGTACTTC; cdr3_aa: CASSPYTETGNFYEQYF
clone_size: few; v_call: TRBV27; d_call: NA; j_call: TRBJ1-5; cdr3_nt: TGTGCCAGCAGTTTATTAGGACAGAATCAGCCCCAGCATTTT; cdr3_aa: CASSLLGQNQPQHF
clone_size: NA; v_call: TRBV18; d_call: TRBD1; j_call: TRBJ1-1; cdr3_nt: TGTGCCAGCTCACCCCTGGGACAGGCGAACACTGAAGCTTTCTTT; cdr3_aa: CASSPLGQANTEAFF
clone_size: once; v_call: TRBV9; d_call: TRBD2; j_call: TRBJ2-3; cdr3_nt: TGTGCCAGCAGCGATCGGACTAGCGGGGGGGATACGCAGTATTTT; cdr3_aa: CASSDRTSGGDTQYF
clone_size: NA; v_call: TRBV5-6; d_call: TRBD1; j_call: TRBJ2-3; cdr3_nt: TGTGCCAGCAGCTCCGCACCTTACAGGGGGCGGTCAGATACGCAGTATTTT; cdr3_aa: CASSSAPYRGRSDTQYF
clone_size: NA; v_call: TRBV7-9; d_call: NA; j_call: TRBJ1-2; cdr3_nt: TGTGCCAGCAGCTTACCCGGGGAAAGCCTCTACACCTTC; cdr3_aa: CASSLPGESLYTF
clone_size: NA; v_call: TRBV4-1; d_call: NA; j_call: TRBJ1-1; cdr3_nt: TGCGCCAGCAGCCAAGATTGGATTCGGGGGGGCCGGAACACTGAAGCTTTCTTT; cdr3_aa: CASSQDWIRGGRNTEAFF
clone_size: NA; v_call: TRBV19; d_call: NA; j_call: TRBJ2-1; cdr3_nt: TGTGCCAGTACCACGACAGCCTACAATGAGCAGTTCTTC; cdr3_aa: CASTTTAYNEQFF
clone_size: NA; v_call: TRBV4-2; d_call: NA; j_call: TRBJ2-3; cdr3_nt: TGTGCCAGCAGCCAAGAAGATCAAAGGGGAAGAACGCAGTATTTT; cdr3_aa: CASSQEDQRGRTQYF
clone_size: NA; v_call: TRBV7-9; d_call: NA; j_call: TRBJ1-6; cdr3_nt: TGTGCCAGCAGCTTAAGTGGCTCACCCCTCCACTTT; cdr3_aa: CASSLSGSPLHF
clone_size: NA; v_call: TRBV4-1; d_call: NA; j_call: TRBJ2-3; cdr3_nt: TGCGCCAGCAGCAGAGGAGGGCCAGATACGCAGTATTTT; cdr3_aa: CASSRGGPDTQYF
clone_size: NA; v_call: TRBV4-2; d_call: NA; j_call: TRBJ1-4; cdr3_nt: TGTGCCAGCAGCCCCGAGACAGGACTCGAAAAACTGTTTTTT; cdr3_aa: CASSPETGLEKLFF
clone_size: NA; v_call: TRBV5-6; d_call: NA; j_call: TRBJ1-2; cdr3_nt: TGTGCCAGCAGCGGCGGACATGCAAGGGGCTACACCTTC; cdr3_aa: CASSGGHARGYTF
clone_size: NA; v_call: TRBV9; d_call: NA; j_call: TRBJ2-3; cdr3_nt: TGTGCCAGCAGCGTAGAGTCCAGGGCGGATACGCAGTATTTT; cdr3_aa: CASSVESRADTQYF
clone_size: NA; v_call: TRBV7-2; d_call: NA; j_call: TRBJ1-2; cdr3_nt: TGTGCCAGCAGCTTAAATCACCGGTCTGAGGTTAAGCGCAATTATGGCTACACCTTC; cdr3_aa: CASSLNHRSEVKRNYGYTF
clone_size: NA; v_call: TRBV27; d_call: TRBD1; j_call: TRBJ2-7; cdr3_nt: TGTGCCAGCAGCCGGACAGGGCCAGGGGAGCAGTACTTC; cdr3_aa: CASSRTGPGEQYF
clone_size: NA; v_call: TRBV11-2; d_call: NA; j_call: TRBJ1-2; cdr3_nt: TGTGCCAGCAGCTTCGACGGGAGAGGCTACACCTTC; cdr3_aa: CASSFDGRGYTF
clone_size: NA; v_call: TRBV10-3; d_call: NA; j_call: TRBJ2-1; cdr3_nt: TGTGCCATCAGCGCAGGCGGGACGTCCTACAATGAGCAGTTCTTC; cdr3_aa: CAISAGGTSYNEQFF
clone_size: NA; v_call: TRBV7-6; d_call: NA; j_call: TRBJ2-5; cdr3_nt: TGTGCCAGCAGCTTAGTGCGAGAGACCCAGTACTTC; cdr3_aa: CASSLVRETQYF
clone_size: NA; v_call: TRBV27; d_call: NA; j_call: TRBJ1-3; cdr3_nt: TGTGCCAGCAGTTTGGGGGCGCGGGGAAACACCATATATTTT; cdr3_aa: CASSLGARGNTIYF